These 23 T cell receptor beta chains were all obtained from the same sample, sequenced in a study of shared clonotypes between healthy human individuals. Clones were read by immunoSEQ multiplex PCR, and TCRdb kept only the in-frame ones, dropping some. This table holds around 990,000 clones, approximately 80% found once. The sequencing input was memory CD4+ T cells from PBMCs. Subset specified: CD45RA-negative fraction. The source is a man aged 18 to 30 in good health. Some clones in this sample may be carry-over from other donors' samples.

This clone was counted a single time. The gene calls are TRBV28 and TRBJ2-4, with D hard to call. Per the germline V gene, CDR1 is MDHEN and CDR2 is SYDVKM. The CDR3 length is 12 residues. Between the trimmed V and J ends, which lost 2 bases and 9 bases, there was a span of 8 bases. Here the CDR3 DNA reads TGTGCCAGCAGTTTAACCTGGAGCATTCAGTACTTC. Protein: CASSLTWSIQYF.

The chain is built from TRBV10-2 and TRBJ1-4; D is unresolved. Trimming pared 3 bases from V and 3 bases from J, leaving 14 bases between. CDR1 WSHSY and CDR2 SAAADI come from the germline V gene. CDR3 size: 16 residues. CDR3: CASSEPDRAPNEKLFF. CDR3 nucleotides: TGCGCCAGCAGTGAACCCGACCGTGCCCCTAATGAAAAACTGTTTTTT.

This clone was seen a handful of times. J is TRBJ2-2 and V is TRBV7-8, with D perhaps TRBD2 (5 bases). The germline gives CDR1 SGHVS, CDR2 FQNEAQ. The CDR3 length is 13 residues. The V end lost 7 bases, the J end lost 2 bases, and 8 bases lay between the germline ends. CDR3 DNA sequence: TGTGCCAGCACCCCGGGAAACACCGGGGAGCTGTTTTTT. Its protein product is CASTPGNTGELFF. Full variable domain (missing parts from reference TRBV7-8 and TRBJ2-2): GAGVSQSPRYKVAKRGQDVALRCDPISGHVSLFWYQQALGQGPEFLTYFQNEAQLDKSGLPSDRFFAERPEGSVSTLKIQRTQQEDSAVYLCASTPGNTGELFFGEGSRLTVL.

The chain carries TRBV5-1 and TRBJ2-7, with 14 bases aligning to TRBD2. V trimming: 5 bases; J trimming: 1 base; junction bases outside the gene matches: 8. The CDR3 consists of 17 residues. CDR1 is SGHRS, CDR2 YFSETQ, per germline. CDR3 in amino acids: CASRAGLAGVGSYEQYF. As DNA, the CDR3 is TGCGCCAGCAGGGCGGGACTAGCGGGGGTCGGATCCTACGAGCAGTACTTC.

The chain joins TRBV30 to TRBJ1-2; D perhaps matches TRBD1 (5 bases). The CDR3 contains 13 residues. V was shortened by 2 bases and J by 8 bases, with 15 bases between the two germline ends. The germline V gene encodes CDR1 GTSNPN and CDR2 SVGIG (reference sequence). The CDR3 nucleotides read TGTGCCTGGAGTTCAGGGATGGTCGGGGGCTACACCTTC. This sequence encodes CAWSSGMVGGYTF.

The chain recombines TRBV19 with TRBJ2-7; 7 bases are a match to TRBD1. The CDR3 has 14 amino acids. The germline V gene encodes CDR1 LNHDA and CDR2 SQIVND (reference sequence). V shed 4 bases, J shed 5 bases, and the junction held 8 bases outside the gene matches. CDR3 nucleotides: TGTGCCAGTAGTACCGACAGGGTATCCCACGAGCAGTACTTC. Translating gives CASSTDRVSHEQYF. Full variable domain (missing parts from reference TRBV19 and TRBJ2-7): DGGITQSPKYLFRKEGQNVTLSCEQNLNHDAMYWYRQDPGQGLRLIYYSQIVNDFQKGDIAEGYSVSREKKESFPLTVTSAQKNPTAFYLCASSTDRVSHEQYFGPGTRLTVT.

V gene TRBV2 combines with J gene TRBJ2-7; 12 nucleotides line up with TRBD1. Germline CDR1 reads SNHLY; CDR2 reads FYNNEI. J gave up 4 bases and V 5 bases, and 9 bases lay outside the gene matches. The CDR3 runs 16 residues. For the CDR3, the DNA is TGTGCCAGCAGTTATGAGTTGGGACAGGGGGCTTACGAGCAGTACTTC. It encodes CASSYELGQGAYEQYF. Full variable domain (outside the CDR3, taken from reference TRBV2 and TRBJ2-7): EPEVTQTPSHQVTQMGQEVILRCVPISNHLYFYWYRQILGQKVEFLVSFYNNEISEKSEIFDDQFSVERPDGSNFTLKIRSTKLEDSAMYFCASSYELGQGAYEQYFGPGTRLTVT.

The rearrangement joins TRBV10-3 to TRBJ1-5; D is undetermined. The CDR3 contains 16 residues. Between the trimmed V and J ends, which lost 4 bases and 0 bases, there was a span of 13 bases. Germline V gene data show CDR1 as ENHRY and CDR2 as SYGVKD. The DNA of the CDR3 is TGTGCCATCAGTGGTGAGGTTACCAATAGCAATCAGCCCCAGCATTTT. Protein: CAISGEVTNSNQPQHF.

This sequence joins TRBV30 and TRBJ2-1; tentative D call: TRBD1 (7 bases). The V gene lost 8 bases and the J gene lost 0 bases, with 14 bases spanning the gap. The germline V gene encodes CDR1 GTSNPN and CDR2 SVGIG (reference sequence). This CDR3 has 14 residues. The CDR3 DNA reads TGTGCCGGGCAGGGGGACTTCTCCTACAATGAGCAGTTCTTC. Protein sequence: CAGQGDFSYNEQFF.

About this clone: Germline is not matched at one junction end, which may reflect a read error. The chain joins TRBV29-1 to TRBJ1-2; D remains unclear. This CDR3 region has 12 residues. The germline gives CDR1 SQVTM, CDR2 ANQGSEA. This CDR3 is CSVEDVGLRPDF. CDR3 DNA: TGCAGCGTTGAAGATGTGGGCCTTAGGCCTGACTTC.

The chain recombines TRBV11-1 with TRBJ1-1; D not resolved. Per germline, CDR1 SGHAT and CDR2 FQDESV (reference sequence). The CDR3 is made up of 12 amino acids. Trimming removed 6 bases at V and 3 bases at J, with 8 bases between. CDR3 DNA: TGTGCCAGCAGTCTTCAGTACACTGAAGCTTTCTTT. The encoded protein is CASSLQYTEAFF.

The chain recombines TRBV28 with TRBJ1-1; D gene ambiguous. Germline lookup yields CDR1 MDHEN and CDR2 SYDVKM. The CDR3 runs to 15 residues. V was trimmed by 2 bases and J by 1 base, leaving 11 bases between them. The CDR3 protein is CASSLRTGENTEAFF. CDR3 in DNA: TGTGCCAGCAGTTTAAGGACCGGGGAGAACACTGAAGCTTTCTTT.

In this sample, this clone turned up once. The J gene is TRBJ2-1, the V gene TRBV5-1; D remains unclear. Looked up from germline, CDR1 is SGHRS and CDR2 is YFSETQ. V lost 1 base to trimming and J lost 0 bases, with 11 bases between them. The CDR3 has 16 residues. The CDR3, as DNA: TGCGCCAGCAGCTTGCGTCTGCGGAGCTCCTACAATGAGCAGTTCTTC. The encoded protein is CASSLRLRSSYNEQFF.

This clone was seen once. The chain has TRBV18 and TRBJ2-7, with D unclear. Germline V gene sequence: CDR1 KGHSH, CDR2 LQKENI. V was pared by 3 bases and J by 6 bases, with 9 bases between. The CDR3 totals 12 residues. The CDR3 protein is CASSPPASEQYF. CDR3 coding DNA: TGTGCCAGCTCACCTCCAGCTTCCGAGCAGTACTTC.

This rearrangement joins TRBV29-1 to TRBJ2-1, with 8 bases that match TRBD2. The CDR3 consists of 13 residues. J lost 8 bases, V lost 6 bases, and 9 bases had no gene match. Germline V gene data show CDR1 as SQVTM and CDR2 as ANQGSEA. CDR3 nucleotides: TGCAGCGTCCGGACTAGCAAGAGGGATGAGCAGTTCTTC. It translates to CSVRTSKRDEQFF.

The chain joins TRBV6-1 to TRBJ1-5; D gene unclear. Germline-derived CDR1 and CDR2 are MNHNS and SASEGT. V was shortened by 1 base and J by 9 bases, with 10 bases between the two germline ends. CDR3 length: 13 residues. The CDR3 protein is CASSEGYPRPQHF. DNA for the CDR3: TGTGCCAGCAGTGAAGGGTACCCTCGGCCCCAGCATTTT.

The V and J genes are TRBV27 and TRBJ1-2; no firm D call. This CDR3 spans 14 amino acids. V gave up 5 bases and J gave up 7 bases, with 17 bases separating them. Germline CDR1 reads MNHEY; CDR2 reads SMNVEV (reference sequence). The chain's CDR3 is CASSLAEKYSGYTF. CDR3 bases: TGTGCCAGCAGTCTAGCCGAAAAGTATAGTGGCTACACCTTC.

By share, this clone ranks as medium-sized. The chain couples TRBV2 to TRBJ2-3; the D is unclear. Germline V gives CDR1 SNHLY, CDR2 FYNNEI. Trimming took 8 bases from V and 7 from J, leaving 7 bases between them. The CDR3 is made up of 10 amino acids. CDR3 coding DNA: TGTGCCAGCGGTGGGAATACGCAGTATTTT. This gives the protein CASGGNTQYF.

In its sample, this clone was seen a few times. This rearrangement joins TRBV7-9 to TRBJ2-7, with 8 bases fitting TRBD2. The germline V gene encodes CDR1 SEHNR and CDR2 FQNEAQ (reference sequence). This CDR3 region has 15 residues. The junction had 6 bases not matched to a gene; V was cut back by 3 bases and J by 2 bases. In DNA, the CDR3 is TGTGCCAGCAGCTTCGGCGGGAGGTTAACCTACGAGCAGTACTTC. This encodes CASSFGGRLTYEQYF.

The chain has TRBV27 and TRBJ2-6; no clear D. The germline CDR1 and CDR2 sequences are MNHEY and SMNVEV (reference sequence). V lost 3 bases to trimming and J lost 2 bases, with 8 bases between them. This CDR3 spans 15 amino acids. CDR3 coding DNA: TGTGCCAGCAGTTTTAAGGGCGCTGGGGCCAACGTCCTGACTTTC. Amino acid sequence: CASSFKGAGANVLTF. The entire variable domain, with the rest obtained from reference TRBV27 and TRBJ2-6, is as follows: EAQVTQNPRYLITVTGKKLTVTCSQNMNHEYMSWYRQDPGLGLRQIYYSMNVEVTDKGDVPEGYKVSRKEKRNFPLILESPSPNQTSLYFCASSFKGAGANVLTFGAGSRLTVL.

This chain connects TRBV11-2 to TRBJ1-3; D is unresolved. Trimming cost V 3 bases and J 2 bases, with 8 bases left between them. Germline-derived CDR1 and CDR2 are SGHAT and FQNNGV. CDR3 size: 14 residues. CDR3: CASSFRQAGNTIYF. CDR3 sequence (DNA): TGTGCCAGCAGCTTCCGGCAGGCTGGAAACACCATATATTTT. The complete variable domain, with remaining parts taken from reference TRBV11-2 and TRBJ1-3, reads EAGVAQSPRYKIIEKRQSVAFWCNPISGHATLYWYQQILGQGPKLLIQFQNNGVVDDSQLPKDRFSAERLKGVDSTLKIQPAKLEDSAVYLCASSFRQAGNTIYFGEGSWLTVV.

The chain uses TRBV5-1 and TRBJ2-1; TRBD2 matches 8 bases. Losses at the gene ends were 2 bases for V and 5 bases for J; bases not matched to a gene: 3. The germline V gene encodes CDR1 SGHRS and CDR2 YFSETQ. The CDR3 runs to 14 residues. The CDR3: CASSFGLANNEQFF. The DNA for the CDR3 is TGCGCCAGCAGCTTTGGACTAGCAAACAATGAGCAGTTCTTC.

The V gene is TRBV27, the J gene TRBJ2-3; 8 bases match TRBD1. The CDR3 length is 15 residues. V lost 6 bases, J lost 2 bases, and 7 bases stayed unmatched. Germline V gene lookup returns CDR1 MNHEY and CDR2 SMNVEV (reference sequence). The CDR3 reads CASSLGTGHTDTQYF. The CDR3 bases are TGTGCCAGCAGCTTGGGGACAGGCCACACAGATACGCAGTATTTT.